This paragraph reports one T cell receptor (beta chain). Its antigen remains unknown. These data are taken from a study of T cells in women clearing cervical HPV infection. Study at large: No precancer developed; the control's incident HPV16 infection cleared within 12 months. Overall study results and limits: Each sample's T-cell count was unknown, possibly confounding richness.

Clones were sequenced by immunoSEQ multiplex PCR, and TCRdb holds only the in-frame ones, with some missing. Here the sample table reports around 39,000 clones. This clonotype originated in a woman aged 18 to 69 with a cervical HPV16 infection that either progressed to CIN3+ or cleared (not recorded which). The sequenced material came from blood buffy coat.

The sequenced part of the CDR3 DNA is TGCGCCAGCAGCCAAGAGGCTAGCGGACCCAAAGAGACC. Protein sequence: CASSQEASGPKET. The CDR3, in full, reads CASSQEASGPKETQYF. The rearrangement links TRBV4-1 to TRBJ2-5, with 7 positions matching TRBD2. The read stops 3 residues short of the end of the CDR3; the missing end is completed from the germline J gene. Looked up from germline, CDR1 is MGHRA and CDR2 is YSYEKL. The CDR3 spans 16 residues. The V gene end was trimmed by 0 bases and the J gene end by 3 bases; junction bases not matched to a gene: 7.